The subject of this entry is one T cell receptor (beta chain). Trimming left V 0 bases short and J 6 bases short, with 12 bases between. This CDR3 contains 15 residues. Per the germline V gene, CDR1 is MNHNS and CDR2 is SASEGT. The sample is drawn from a study of blood T cell repertoires in COVID-19. Study at large: T cells, B-cell-depleted T cells, or PBMCs supplied cDNA or gDNA.

In the authors' methods: Reference gene primers were amplified, and this amplification served to estimate nucleated cell counts. This table comes from immunoSEQ multiplex PCR, and its TCRdb copy is limited to in-frame clones, with some not included. That table is the source of V, J and clone size, and D and trimming were worked out from the DNA. The sample carries 150,000 or so clones, 88% recorded once. This receptor was obtained from a man aged 55-75 years with acute or convalescent COVID-19. The chain couples TRBV6-1 to TRBJ2-1, with a weak D call TRBD2 (7 bases). Material: peripheral blood. CDR3 nucleotide sequence: TGTGCCAGCAGTGAAGCGGCAGGGGAGGGCAATGAGCAGTTCTTC. Amino acids: CASSEAAGEGNEQFF.